This TCR beta chain was identified in a study of control samples from healthy donors and cancer patients. Measured with immunoSEQ multiplex PCR; TCRdb has only the in-frame clones, and not every one. The sample holds 75,000 to 95,000 clones, roughly nine tenths seen once. This receptor was taken from a woman aged 50 to 65 with colorectal cancer. Source material: PBMCs.

CDR3 DNA: TGTGCCAGCAGCTTCGGGCGAAATGGGGCCGGGGAGCTGTTTTTT. Its translation is CASSFGRNGAGELFF. The chain employs TRBV2 and TRBJ2-2, with no clear D. The CDR3 loop spans 15 amino acids. Trimming removed 6 bases from V and 6 bases from J, with 17 bases in between. Germline CDR1 and CDR2: SNHLY and FYNNEI.